The rows below give T cell receptor beta chains drawn from one sample of a study of T cell responses to AZD1222 COVID-19 vaccine. Clones were sequenced by immunoSEQ multiplex PCR, and TCRdb holds only the in-frame ones, with some missing. The table includes fewer than 120,000 clones, roughly 85% detected once. This sample comprised peripheral blood, obtained on day 0 of AZD1222 vaccination. These receptors were collected from an adult in good health. Both conserved end residues are part of each CDR3. Each record gives: D gene, J gene, clone size, V gene, CDR3 DNA, CDR3 protein. The D gene is left open where the match is weak. A clone size is listed for some rows: how often the clone was seen (once, few, many), or a class if it is expanded.

D gene: .
J gene: TRBJ1-5
clone size: .
V gene: TRBV7-6
CDR3 DNA: TGTGCCAGCTCCCGACCGAATCAGCCCCAGCATTTT
CDR3 protein: CASSRPNQPQHF

D gene: .
J gene: TRBJ1-5
clone size: .
V gene: TRBV7-3
CDR3 DNA: TGTGCCAGCAGCTTAGGGACTGGACAGCCCCAGCATTTT
CDR3 protein: CASSLGTGQPQHF

D gene: .
J gene: TRBJ1-6
clone size: .
V gene: TRBV27
CDR3 DNA: .
CDR3 protein: CASSSGQGTSPLHF

D gene: .
J gene: TRBJ1-2
clone size: .
V gene: TRBV6-5
CDR3 DNA: TGTGCCAGCACCAAATCGTCGAGGGAGAACTATGGCTACACCTTC
CDR3 protein: CASTKSSRENYGYTF

D gene: TRBD1
J gene: TRBJ2-7
clone size: .
V gene: TRBV5-1
CDR3 DNA: TGCGCCAGCAGCTTGGCAAGGGACAGGAGATCCTACGAGCAGTACTTC
CDR3 protein: CASSLARDRRSYEQYF

D gene: .
J gene: TRBJ1-2
clone size: few
V gene: TRBV11-2
CDR3 DNA: TGTGCCAGCACCCCAGGGGAGGTTTACTATGGCTACACCTTC
CDR3 protein: CASTPGEVYYGYTF

D gene: .
J gene: TRBJ2-2
clone size: .
V gene: TRBV4-3
CDR3 DNA: TGCGCCAGCAGCCAAGAGGGTCAGGGGATGGTTGCCGGGGAGCTGTTTTTT
CDR3 protein: CASSQEGQGMVAGELFF

D gene: .
J gene: TRBJ1-2
clone size: .
V gene: TRBV19
CDR3 DNA: TGTGCCAGTAGTATAGTTCCGGGGGAAAATGGCTACACCTTC
CDR3 protein: CASSIVPGENGYTF

D gene: .
J gene: TRBJ2-5
clone size: .
V gene: TRBV3-1/TRBV3-2
CDR3 DNA: TGTGCCAGCAGCCTGACCCGTTTGGAGACCCAGTACTTC
CDR3 protein: CASSLTRLETQYF

D gene: TRBD1
J gene: TRBJ1-5
clone size: .
V gene: TRBV2
CDR3 DNA: TGTGCCAGCAGTGTCCAGGGGGTGAATCAGCCCCAGCATTTT
CDR3 protein: CASSVQGVNQPQHF

D gene: .
J gene: TRBJ2-5
clone size: few
V gene: TRBV11-3
CDR3 DNA: TGTGCCAGCAGTCGAGGCCAAGAGACCCAGTACTTC
CDR3 protein: CASSRGQETQYF

D gene: .
J gene: TRBJ2-3
clone size: .
V gene: TRBV3-1/TRBV3-2
CDR3 DNA: TGTGCCAGCAGCCAAGATCGTCGATCGCTAGCCAGGGCGAGGGATACGCAGTATTTT
CDR3 protein: CASSQDRRSLARARDTQYF

D gene: .
J gene: TRBJ1-4
clone size: .
V gene: TRBV9
CDR3 DNA: TGTGCCAGCAGCGTAGATGGGGGAGAGGGAACTAATGAAAAACTGTTTTTT
CDR3 protein: CASSVDGGEGTNEKLFF

D gene: .
J gene: TRBJ1-4
clone size: .
V gene: TRBV7-9
CDR3 DNA: TGTGCCAGCAGCCCACAACAGGGAACTAATGAAAAACTGTTTTTT
CDR3 protein: CASSPQQGTNEKLFF

D gene: .
J gene: TRBJ1-5
clone size: .
V gene: TRBV5-1
CDR3 DNA: TGCGCCAGCAGCTTGGGAGGGGGCAATCAGCCCCAGCATTTT
CDR3 protein: CASSLGGGNQPQHF

D gene: TRBD2
J gene: TRBJ2-1
clone size: .
V gene: TRBV5-5
CDR3 DNA: TGTGCCAGCAGCCCCGGGGGACTAGCGGGTCGGAACAATGAGCAGTTCTTC
CDR3 protein: CASSPGGLAGRNNEQFF

D gene: .
J gene: TRBJ2-6
clone size: .
V gene: TRBV7-9
CDR3 DNA: TGTGCCTTAAGCGGCAGCTCTGGGGCCAACGTCCTGACTTTC
CDR3 protein: CALSGSSGANVLTF

D gene: .
J gene: TRBJ2-7
clone size: .
V gene: TRBV7-9
CDR3 DNA: TGTGCCAGCAGCTTAATTGCCGGACGGATCTACGAGCAGTACTTC
CDR3 protein: CASSLIAGRIYEQYF

D gene: TRBD2
J gene: TRBJ2-1
clone size: .
V gene: TRBV5-1
CDR3 DNA: TGCGCCAGCAGCATAAACGTAGCGGGAGGTGATGAGCAGTTCTTC
CDR3 protein: CASSINVAGGDEQFF

D gene: .
J gene: TRBJ1-5
clone size: .
V gene: TRBV30
CDR3 DNA: TGTGCCTCGGGGGGGGGTAGCAATCAGCCCCAGCATTTT
CDR3 protein: CASGGGSNQPQHF

D gene: .
J gene: TRBJ1-2
clone size: .
V gene: TRBV5-1
CDR3 DNA: TGCGCCAGCAGCTTGGAATCATACACCTATGGCTACACCTTC
CDR3 protein: CASSLESYTYGYTF

D gene: TRBD1
J gene: TRBJ1-2
clone size: .
V gene: TRBV16
CDR3 DNA: TGTGCCAGCAACAAACAGGGGGACTATGGCTACACCTTC
CDR3 protein: CASNKQGDYGYTF

D gene: .
J gene: TRBJ2-2
clone size: .
V gene: TRBV7-2
CDR3 DNA: TGTGCCAGCAGCTTATTTCAGCCGAACACCGGGGAGCTGTTTTTT
CDR3 protein: CASSLFQPNTGELFF

D gene: .
J gene: TRBJ1-3
clone size: .
V gene: TRBV5-6
CDR3 DNA: TGTGCCAGCAGCTTGCCCAGGCAGGGAAGGGGAAGGACCATATATTTT
CDR3 protein: CASSLPRQGRGRTIYF

D gene: .
J gene: TRBJ1-2
clone size: few
V gene: TRBV12-3/TRBV12-4
CDR3 DNA: TGTGCCAGCAGTCCGGACGGCTCCTATGGCTACACCTTC
CDR3 protein: CASSPDGSYGYTF

D gene: .
J gene: TRBJ1-3
clone size: .
V gene: TRBV11-2
CDR3 DNA: TGTGCCAGCAGCTTAGTTCGGGGGAGAAACACCATATATTTT
CDR3 protein: CASSLVRGRNTIYF

D gene: .
J gene: TRBJ2-5
clone size: .
V gene: TRBV29-1
CDR3 DNA: TGCAGCGTTCAACTCACGGTGGGAGAGACCCAGTACTTC
CDR3 protein: CSVQLTVGETQYF

D gene: .
J gene: TRBJ1-1
clone size: .
V gene: TRBV11-2
CDR3 DNA: TGTGCCAGCAGCAAGGGTCCAGGGGTTTCAACGAACACTGAAGCTTTCTTT
CDR3 protein: CASSKGPGVSTNTEAFF

D gene: .
J gene: TRBJ2-3
clone size: .
V gene: TRBV4-1
CDR3 DNA: TGCGCCAGCAGCCAAGATCCAGGGAGCACAGATACGCAGTATTTT
CDR3 protein: CASSQDPGSTDTQYF

D gene: .
J gene: TRBJ2-3
clone size: few
V gene: TRBV9
CDR3 DNA: TGTGCCAGCAGCGTAAGGCTTGGCGCAGATACGCAGTATTTT
CDR3 protein: CASSVRLGADTQYF

D gene: .
J gene: TRBJ2-5
clone size: .
V gene: TRBV3-1/TRBV3-2
CDR3 DNA: TGTGCCAGCAGCCAACCGCCAGAGACCCAGTACTTC
CDR3 protein: CASSQPPETQYF

D gene: .
J gene: TRBJ1-4
clone size: .
V gene: TRBV6-5
CDR3 DNA: TGTGCCAGCACGGCAGGTGAAAAACTGTTTTTT
CDR3 protein: CASTAGEKLFF

D gene: TRBD1
J gene: TRBJ2-5
clone size: once
V gene: TRBV29-1
CDR3 DNA: TGCAGCGCCGCAGGGGGCGGTCGGGAGACCCAGTACTTC
CDR3 protein: CSAAGGGRETQYF

D gene: .
J gene: TRBJ2-4
clone size: .
V gene: TRBV7-6
CDR3 DNA: TGTGCCAGCAGCTCCGACGTGGGAAACATTCAGTACTTC
CDR3 protein: CASSSDVGNIQYF

D gene: .
J gene: TRBJ2-1
clone size: .
V gene: TRBV9
CDR3 DNA: TGTGCCAGCAGCGCCCAATTTAGCACTAACAATGAGCAGTTCTTC
CDR3 protein: CASSAQFSTNNEQFF

D gene: .
J gene: TRBJ2-3
clone size: few
V gene: TRBV11-3
CDR3 DNA: TGTGCCAGCAGCCCCAGTGGGGTGCGCGCAGATACGCAGTATTTT
CDR3 protein: CASSPSGVRADTQYF

D gene: .
J gene: TRBJ2-7
clone size: .
V gene: TRBV3-1/TRBV3-2
CDR3 DNA: TGTGCCAGCAGCCAAGATATCCTGCGCGGCTCCTACGAGCAGTACTTC
CDR3 protein: CASSQDILRGSYEQYF

D gene: .
J gene: TRBJ2-1
clone size: .
V gene: TRBV20-1
CDR3 DNA: TGCAGTGCTAGTAGGGGGTCCTACAATGAGCAGTTCTTC
CDR3 protein: CSASRGSYNEQFF

D gene: .
J gene: TRBJ2-5
clone size: .
V gene: TRBV28
CDR3 DNA: TGTGCCAGCAGACAACTCCTTGAGACCCAGTACTTC
CDR3 protein: CASRQLLETQYF

D gene: TRBD1
J gene: TRBJ1-6
clone size: once
V gene: TRBV7-2
CDR3 DNA: TGTGCCAGCAGCTTTGAAGGGACAGGCCTTAATTCACCCCTCCACTTT
CDR3 protein: CASSFEGTGLNSPLHF

D gene: .
J gene: TRBJ2-1
clone size: .
V gene: TRBV5-1
CDR3 DNA: TGCGCCAGCAGCTTTGTAGGGGCCAATGAGCAGTTCTTC
CDR3 protein: CASSFVGANEQFF

D gene: .
J gene: TRBJ2-1
clone size: .
V gene: TRBV12-3/TRBV12-4
CDR3 DNA: TGTGCCAGCAGTTCTGAAGGCCTAGAGCAGTTCTTC
CDR3 protein: CASSSEGLEQFF

D gene: .
J gene: TRBJ2-2
clone size: once
V gene: TRBV18
CDR3 DNA: TGTGCCAGCTCACTGGCCTTGGGGGTCGCGAACACCGGGGAGCTGTTTTTT
CDR3 protein: CASSLALGVANTGELFF

D gene: .
J gene: TRBJ1-5
clone size: .
V gene: TRBV7-7
CDR3 DNA: TGTGCTAGCAGCCCGGGGGCGGGGACCCAGAATCAGCCCCAGCATTTT
CDR3 protein: CASSPGAGTQNQPQHF

D gene: .
J gene: TRBJ2-1
clone size: .
V gene: TRBV3-1/TRBV3-2
CDR3 DNA: TGTGCCAGCAGCCTAGGGGCCGTGGTGGGTTACAATGAGCAGTTCTTC
CDR3 protein: CASSLGAVVGYNEQFF

D gene: .
J gene: TRBJ1-6
clone size: .
V gene: TRBV6-1
CDR3 DNA: TGTGCCAGCAGTGAAGCCGTGGGAAATTCACCCCTCCACTTT
CDR3 protein: CASSEAVGNSPLHF

D gene: TRBD2
J gene: TRBJ2-3
clone size: .
V gene: TRBV11-1
CDR3 DNA: TGTGCCAGCAGCCGACTAGCGGGCACAGATACGCAGTATTTT
CDR3 protein: CASSRLAGTDTQYF

D gene: .
J gene: TRBJ2-7
clone size: .
V gene: TRBV28
CDR3 DNA: TGTGCCAGCAGTTCCCCCAGCGACCGGCTGACCTACGAGCAGTACTTC
CDR3 protein: CASSSPSDRLTYEQYF

D gene: .
J gene: TRBJ2-5
clone size: .
V gene: TRBV24-1
CDR3 DNA: TGTGCCACCAGTGAGCCCACCCCCGCCTACCAAGAGACCCAGTACTTC
CDR3 protein: CATSEPTPAYQETQYF

D gene: .
J gene: TRBJ2-7
clone size: .
V gene: TRBV6-5
CDR3 DNA: TGTGCCAGCAGTTACGAGGCTGCCGGGGAGCAGTACTTC
CDR3 protein: CASSYEAAGEQYF

D gene: .
J gene: TRBJ1-1
clone size: few
V gene: TRBV9
CDR3 DNA: TGTGCCAGCAGCACACAACAGGGGAACACTGAAGCTTTCTTT
CDR3 protein: CASSTQQGNTEAFF

D gene: .
J gene: TRBJ2-2
clone size: .
V gene: TRBV5-1
CDR3 DNA: TGCGCCAGCAGCTTGGTTGGACAGAACACCGGGGAGCTGTTTTTT
CDR3 protein: CASSLVGQNTGELFF

D gene: TRBD1
J gene: TRBJ2-6
clone size: .
V gene: TRBV27
CDR3 DNA: TGTGCCAGCAACAAGACAGGGGCACTTTCTGGGGCCAACGTCCTGACTTTC
CDR3 protein: CASNKTGALSGANVLTF

D gene: .
J gene: TRBJ1-2
clone size: .
V gene: TRBV7-9
CDR3 DNA: TGTGCCAGCAGCTTAAATCAAGAGGCAGGCTATGGCTACACCTTC
CDR3 protein: CASSLNQEAGYGYTF

D gene: TRBD1
J gene: TRBJ1-2
clone size: .
V gene: TRBV7-2
CDR3 DNA: TGTGCCAGCAGCCCCACCAGTAGACAGGGACTAAACAACTATGGCTACACCTTC
CDR3 protein: CASSPTSRQGLNNYGYTF

D gene: .
J gene: TRBJ2-7
clone size: .
V gene: TRBV4-2
CDR3 DNA: TGTGCCAGCAGCCAAGGCCCCGTCGGGGGGCCGGGCTACGAGCAGTACTTC
CDR3 protein: CASSQGPVGGPGYEQYF

D gene: .
J gene: TRBJ1-2
clone size: once
V gene: TRBV6-6
CDR3 DNA: TGTGCCAGCAGTTACGGAGTCAGCGCCAACTATGGCTACACCTTC
CDR3 protein: CASSYGVSANYGYTF